The T cell receptor beta chain under discussion was sequenced for a study of blood T cell repertoires in COVID-19. In the authors' workflow: Nucleated cell counts were estimated from reference gene primer amplification. Method: immunoSEQ multiplex PCR; TCRdb's copy keeps in-frame clones and lacks some. V and J calls and clone size are copied from that table; D and trimming were computed from the DNA. The sample contains about 55,000 clones, 75% to 95% of which appear only once. The sequence was collected from a human donor with active COVID-19. The donor label of this sample is uncertain. Sequencing was done on a sample of peripheral blood.

CDR3 bases: TGTGCCAGCAGTCCAAAAAAGACAGGGCTTAACTATGGCTACACCTTC. Its translation is CASSPKKTGLNYGYTF. V and J are TRBV27 and TRBJ1-2; 7 bases agree with TRBD1. The CDR3 contains 16 residues. V was pared by 5 bases and J by 1 base, with 10 bases of the junction left unmatched. CDR1 and CDR2 (germline): MNHEY, SMNVEV (reference sequence).